What follows are 3 T cell receptor beta chains derived from one specimen sequenced in a study of shared clonotypes between healthy human individuals. The data were produced by immunoSEQ multiplex PCR, yet TCRdb's version contains in-frame clones alone and is incomplete. The sample contains about 480,000 clones, roughly 79% of which appear only once. The sample consisted of PBMCs. The receptors stem from a middle-aged woman in good health. Some clones in this sample may be carry-over from other donors' samples.

The CDR3: CASSPPGNTEAFF. The CDR3 coding sequence is TGTGCCAGCAGTCCTCCGGGGAACACTGAAGCTTTCTTT. The chain is built from TRBV6-5 and TRBJ1-1; D uncertain. CDR3 length equals 13 residues. Germline V lookup: CDR1 MNHEY, CDR2 SVGAGI. Trimming left V 5 bases short and J 1 base short, with 8 bases between.

The chain combines TRBV7-8 with TRBJ2-3; the D gene could be TRBD1 or TRBD2 (6 bases each). The CDR3 is 16 residues long. V lost 1 base and J 11 bases, leaving 22 bases between the germline ends. Germline V gene lookup returns CDR1 SGHVS and CDR2 FQNEAQ. CDR3 amino acids: CASSLVPAASGGGQYF. CDR3 DNA: TGTGCCAGCAGCTTAGTTCCAGCGGCTTCAGGAGGGGGGCAGTATTTT.

The chain is built from TRBV28 and TRBJ1-1; D remains unclear. This CDR3 spans 16 amino acids. Germline values: CDR1 MDHEN, CDR2 SYDVKM. Between the trimmed V and J ends, which lost 3 bases and 0 bases, there was a span of 14 bases. CDR3 amino acids: CASSFSNIGMNTEAFF. In nucleotides, the CDR3 is TGTGCCAGCAGTTTCTCCAATATAGGTATGAACACTGAAGCTTTCTTT.